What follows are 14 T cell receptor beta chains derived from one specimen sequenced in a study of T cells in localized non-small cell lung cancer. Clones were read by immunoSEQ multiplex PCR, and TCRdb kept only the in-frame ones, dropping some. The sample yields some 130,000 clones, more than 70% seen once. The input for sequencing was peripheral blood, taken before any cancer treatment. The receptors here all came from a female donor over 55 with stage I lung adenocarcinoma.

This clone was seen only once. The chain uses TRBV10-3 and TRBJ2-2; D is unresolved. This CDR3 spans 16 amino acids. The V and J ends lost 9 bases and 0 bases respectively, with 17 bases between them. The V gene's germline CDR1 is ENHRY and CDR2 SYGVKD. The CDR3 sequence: CAIRIGPDPNTGELFF. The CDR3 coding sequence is TGTGCCATTCGGATTGGACCCGATCCGAACACCGGGGAGCTGTTTTTT.

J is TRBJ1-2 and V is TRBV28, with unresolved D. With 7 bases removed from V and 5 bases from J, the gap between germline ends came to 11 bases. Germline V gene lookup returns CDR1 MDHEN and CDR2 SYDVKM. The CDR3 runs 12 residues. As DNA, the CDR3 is TGTGCCAGCATCTCCATTGAGTATGGCTACACCTTC. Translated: CASISIEYGYTF.

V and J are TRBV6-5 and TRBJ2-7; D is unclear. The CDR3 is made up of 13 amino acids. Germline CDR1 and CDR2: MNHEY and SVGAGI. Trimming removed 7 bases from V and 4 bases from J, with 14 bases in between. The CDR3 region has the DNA TGTGCCAGCACCCCGGTGCCGGAGTACGAGCAGTACTTC. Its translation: CASTPVPEYEQYF.

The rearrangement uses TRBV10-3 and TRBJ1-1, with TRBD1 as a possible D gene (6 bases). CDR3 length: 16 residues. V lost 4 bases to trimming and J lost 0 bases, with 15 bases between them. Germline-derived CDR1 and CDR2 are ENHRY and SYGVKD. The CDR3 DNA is TGTGCCATCAGTGGGGGGCAGGGACTTATGAACACTGAAGCTTTCTTT. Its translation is CAISGGQGLMNTEAFF.

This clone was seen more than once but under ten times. The CDR3 coding sequence is TGCGCCAGCAGCCTAAGGACAGGGATGAACACTGAAGCTTTCTTT. It codes for CASSLRTGMNTEAFF. V is TRBV5-1 and J is TRBJ1-1, with 8 bases matching TRBD1. Germline lookup yields CDR1 SGHRS and CDR2 YFSETQ. V was pared by 4 bases and J by 0 bases, with 5 bases of the junction left unmatched. This CDR3 contains 15 residues. The whole variable domain, filled in from reference TRBV5-1 and TRBJ1-1, reads KAGVTQTPRYLIKTRGQQVTLSCSPISGHRSVSWYQQTPGQGLQFLFEYFSETQRNKGNFPGRFSGRQFSNSRSEMNVSTLELGDSALYLCASSLRTGMNTEAFFGQGTRLTVV.

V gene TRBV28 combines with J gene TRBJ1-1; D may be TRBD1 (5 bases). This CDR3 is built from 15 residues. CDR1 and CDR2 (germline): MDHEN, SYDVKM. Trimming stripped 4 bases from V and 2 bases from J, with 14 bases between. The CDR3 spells CASSSPGTVNTEAFF. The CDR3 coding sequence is TGTGCCAGCAGTTCCCCGGGGACGGTTAACACTGAAGCTTTCTTT.

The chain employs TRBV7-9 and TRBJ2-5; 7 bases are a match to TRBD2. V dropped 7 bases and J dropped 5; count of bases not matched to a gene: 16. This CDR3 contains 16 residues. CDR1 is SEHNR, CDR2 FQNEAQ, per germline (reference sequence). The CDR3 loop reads CASTSVGGSWTETQYF. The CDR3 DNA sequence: TGTGCCAGCACCTCGGTGGGCGGGAGTTGGACGGAGACCCAGTACTTC.

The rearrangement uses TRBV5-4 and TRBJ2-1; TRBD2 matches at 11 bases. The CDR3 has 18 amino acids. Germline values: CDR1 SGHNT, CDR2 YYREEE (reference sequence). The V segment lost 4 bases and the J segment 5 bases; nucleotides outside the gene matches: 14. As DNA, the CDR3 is TGTGCCAGCAGCCCCAGGGGATCGGGACTAGCGGATCACAATGAGCAGTTCTTC. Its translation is CASSPRGSGLADHNEQFF. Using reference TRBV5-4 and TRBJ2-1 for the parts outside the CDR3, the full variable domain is ETGVTQSPTHLIKTRGQQVTLRCSSQSGHNTVSWYQQALGQGPQFIFQYYREEENGRGNFPPRFSGLQFPNYSSELNVNALELDDSALYLCASSPRGSGLADHNEQFFGPGTRLTVL.

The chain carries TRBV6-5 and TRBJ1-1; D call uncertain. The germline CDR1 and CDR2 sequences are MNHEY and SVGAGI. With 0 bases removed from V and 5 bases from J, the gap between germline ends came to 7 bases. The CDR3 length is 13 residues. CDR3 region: CASSYSKNTEAFF. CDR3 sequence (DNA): TGTGCCAGCAGTTACTCGAAGAATACTGAAGCTTTCTTT.

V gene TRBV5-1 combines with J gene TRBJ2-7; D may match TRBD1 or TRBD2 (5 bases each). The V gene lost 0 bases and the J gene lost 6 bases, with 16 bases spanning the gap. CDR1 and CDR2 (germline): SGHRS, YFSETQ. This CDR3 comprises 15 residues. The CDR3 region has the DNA TGCGCCAGCAGCTTGGTGAGGGGCAGTTCGGGCGAGCAGTACTTC. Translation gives CASSLVRGSSGEQYF. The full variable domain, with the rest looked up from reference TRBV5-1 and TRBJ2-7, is KAGVTQTPRYLIKTRGQQVTLSCSPISGHRSVSWYQQTPGQGLQFLFEYFSETQRNKGNFPGRFSGRQFSNSRSEMNVSTLELGDSALYLCASSLVRGSSGEQYFGPGTRLTVT.

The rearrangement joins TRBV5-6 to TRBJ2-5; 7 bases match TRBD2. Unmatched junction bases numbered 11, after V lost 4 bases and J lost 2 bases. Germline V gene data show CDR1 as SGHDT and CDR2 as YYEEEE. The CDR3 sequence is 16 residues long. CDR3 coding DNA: TGTGCCAGCAGCCGAGGGGCGGGAGAGCGACAAGAGACCCAGTACTTC. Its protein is CASSRGAGERQETQYF.

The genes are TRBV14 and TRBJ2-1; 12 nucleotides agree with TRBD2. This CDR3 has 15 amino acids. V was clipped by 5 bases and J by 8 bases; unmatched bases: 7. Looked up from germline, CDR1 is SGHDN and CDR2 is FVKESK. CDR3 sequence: CASSKTSGRLDEQFF. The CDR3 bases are TGTGCCAGCAGCAAAACTAGCGGGAGGCTCGATGAGCAGTTCTTC. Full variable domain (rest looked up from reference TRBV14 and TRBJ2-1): EAGVTQFPSHSVIEKGQTVTLRCDPISGHDNLYWYRRVMGKEIKFLLHFVKESKQDESGMPNNRFLAERTGGTYSTLKVQPAELEDSGVYFCASSKTSGRLDEQFFGPGTRLTVL.

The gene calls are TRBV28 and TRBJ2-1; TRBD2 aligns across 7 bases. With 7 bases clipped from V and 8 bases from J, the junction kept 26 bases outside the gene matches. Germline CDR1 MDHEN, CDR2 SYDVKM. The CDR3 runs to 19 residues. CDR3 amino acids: CASIPLLSGGSAGFYEQFF. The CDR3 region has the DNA TGTGCCAGCATCCCACTCCTTTCGGGAGGTTCGGCCGGATTCTATGAGCAGTTCTTC.

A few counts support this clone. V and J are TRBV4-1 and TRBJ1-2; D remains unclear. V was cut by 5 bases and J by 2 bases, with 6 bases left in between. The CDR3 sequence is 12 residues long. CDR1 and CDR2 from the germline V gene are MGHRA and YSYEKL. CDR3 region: CASSEQNYGYTF. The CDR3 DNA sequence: TGCGCCAGCAGCGAACAGAACTATGGCTACACCTTC.